One sample yielded the 14 T cell receptor beta chains listed below, sequenced in a study of CD8+CD57+ T cells in acquired aplastic anemia. Genomic DNA provided the template from which TCR beta VDJ and CDR3 profiles were obtained. TCRdb analysed the reads with MiXCR anew, one entry per CDR3 protein. The table includes about 210,000 distinct CDR3 sequences, about 37% detected once. The specimen sequenced was sorted CD4+, CD8+, or CD8+CD57+ T cells (not recorded which) from PBMCs. Receptor source: a human donor in good health, serving as a control.

This clonotype has ten or more counts. This sequence joins TRBV5-1 and TRBJ2-5; the D gene is possibly TRBD1 (6 bases). In germline, CDR1 is SGHRS, CDR2 YFSETQ. The CDR3 contains 15 residues. The V gene lost 1 base and the J gene lost 0 bases, with 10 bases spanning the gap. The CDR3 is CASSLTGKYQETQYF. The CDR3 bases are TGCGCCAGCAGCTTGACAGGGAAGTACCAAGAGACCCAGTACTTC.

The sample holds many counts of this clonotype. The chain couples TRBV29-1 to TRBJ2-7; D possibly corresponds to TRBD1 (6 bases). The CDR3 sequence is 15 residues long. Germline CDR1 and CDR2: SQVTM and ANQGSEA. V shed 4 bases and J shed 8 bases, with 24 bases lying between them. The CDR3: CSVGEARGQIMKQYF. CDR3 nucleotides: TGCAGCGTTGGAGAAGCTCGCGGACAGATAATGAAGCAGTACTTC.

The chain links TRBV5-1 to TRBJ1-5; D perhaps matches TRBD1 (6 bases). The CDR3 has 14 amino acids. Trimming removed 4 bases at V and 11 bases at J, with 19 bases between. Germline V gene data show CDR1 as SGHRS and CDR2 as YFSETQ. CDR3 DNA sequence: TGCGCCAGCAGCCACCCCGGGGGGCAAGAGACCCAGCATTTT. Protein product: CASSHPGGQETQHF.

The genes are TRBV28 and TRBJ2-1; the D is unclear. Trimming left V 3 bases short and J 8 bases short, with 11 bases between. Germline CDR1 is MDHEN and CDR2 is SYDVKM. The CDR3 runs 13 residues. CDR3: CASSFFKVDEQFF. As DNA, the CDR3 is TGTGCCAGCAGTTTTTTTAAGGTCGATGAGCAGTTCTTC.

The chain carries TRBV4-1 and TRBJ2-2; D may be TRBD1 or TRBD2 (6 bases each). Germline-derived CDR1 and CDR2 are MGHRA and YSYEKL. Trimming removed 4 bases at V and 1 base at J, with 16 bases between. The CDR3 length is 17 residues. The CDR3 here is CASSRSIQGGNTGELFF. The DNA for the CDR3 is TGCGCCAGCAGCCGTAGTATACAGGGAGGGAACACCGGGGAGCTGTTTTTT.

The chain combines TRBV24-1 with TRBJ2-7; maybe TRBD1 (6 bases). The CDR3 runs 11 residues. CDR1 and CDR2 from the germline V gene are KGHDR and SFDVKD. Between the trimmed V and J ends, which lost 9 bases and 1 base, there was a span of 6 bases. The CDR3 nucleotides read TGTGCCACCGGACAGTCCTACGAGCAGTACGTC. Translation gives CATGQSYEQYV.

This clonotype was detected a few times. The V gene is TRBV13, the J gene TRBJ2-3; D is ambiguous. Trimming removed 4 bases from V and 2 bases from J, with 16 bases in between. The CDR3 covers 16 residues. CDR1 PRHDT and CDR2 FYEKMQ come from the germline V gene (reference sequence). CDR3 in amino acids: CASSSRDLINTDTQYF. CDR3 nucleotides: TGTGCCAGCAGCTCCCGAGACCTTATTAACACAGATACGCAGTATTTT.

This clonotype was counted between two and nine times. V usage is TRBV4-2 and J usage is TRBJ2-3; 8 positions match TRBD2. J gave up 2 bases and V 4 bases, and 5 bases lay outside the gene matches. Germline CDR1 LGHNA, CDR2 YNFKEQ. The CDR3 extends over 15 amino acids. The CDR3 is CASSPGAGVTDTQYF. The CDR3 nucleotides are TGTGCCAGCAGCCCCGGAGCGGGAGTCACAGATACGCAGTATTTT.

This clonotype was counted ten times or more. The V call is TRBV2, the J call TRBJ1-6; tentative D call: TRBD1 (5 bases). Germline V gene sequence: CDR1 SNHLY, CDR2 FYNNEI. CDR3 length: 14 amino acids. Between the trimmed V and J ends, which lost 7 bases and 9 bases, there was a span of 16 bases. Here the CDR3 reads CASNGDRPGSPLHF. Here the CDR3 DNA reads TGTGCCAGCAACGGGGACCGACCGGGTTCACCCCTCCACTTT.

This clonotype was observed many times. V usage is TRBV7-3 and J usage is TRBJ2-1, with 9 nucleotides matching TRBD2. V lost 5 bases, J lost 4 bases, and 9 bases stayed unmatched. The CDR3 is made up of 16 amino acids. CDR1 and CDR2 (germline): SGHTA, FQGTGA. CDR3 sequence (DNA): TGTGCCAGCAGCCCAAACCTAGCGGGGCCTTACAATGAGCAGTTCTTC. Encoded protein: CASSPNLAGPYNEQFF.

This clonotype was counted ten times or more. The rearrangement joins TRBV9 to TRBJ2-6; possible D gene TRBD1, 6 bases. With 3 bases removed from V and 2 bases from J, the gap between germline ends came to 9 bases. CDR3 size: 15 residues. Per germline, CDR1 SGDLS and CDR2 YYNGEE. Here the CDR3 DNA reads TGTGCCAGCAGCGCTGGGGGCGCTGGGGCCAACGTCCTGACTTTC. It specifies CASSAGGAGANVLTF.

The J gene is TRBJ2-7, the V gene TRBV11-2; TRBD1 is a possible D gene (5 bases). The germline V gene has CDR1 SGHAT and CDR2 FQNNGV. The CDR3 runs to 12 residues. The CDR3 spells CARADRRDEQYF. The CDR3 DNA follows: TGTGCTAGAGCTGACAGAAGGGACGAGCAGTACTTC.

This clonotype was detected only once. Mismatch with germline at one junction end may stem from a read error. The CDR3 DNA sequence: TGTGCCTGGAGGAAGACAGGGAACACTGAAGCCTTCTTT. Protein sequence: CAWRKTGNTEAFF. This chain connects TRBV30 to TRBJ1-1; 7 nucleotides agree with TRBD1. Germline V CDR1 and CDR2: GTSNPN, SVGIG (reference sequence). The CDR3 has 13 amino acids.

This clonotype was seen only a few times. V gene TRBV6-2 or TRBV6-3 combines with J gene TRBJ1-1; possible D gene TRBD1, 5 bases. The V end lost 6 bases, the J end lost 8 bases, and 16 bases lay between the germline ends. Looked up from germline, CDR1 is MNHEY and CDR2 is SVGEGT. The CDR3 consists of 13 residues. DNA for the CDR3: TGTGCCAGCAGACGCGGGACCGGTGGAGAAGCTTTCTTT. Translation: CASRRGTGGEAFF.